Each of the 15 T cell receptor beta chains below was sequenced from the same sample in a study of technical replicates of blood from a few donors. Measured with immunoSEQ multiplex PCR; TCRdb has only the in-frame clones, and not every one. The data show about 100,000 clones, approximately 96% seen once. The specimen was T cells isolated from PBMCs. Receptor source: a human donor in good health.

This clone was detected a few times. The chain recombines TRBV9 with TRBJ2-5; D is uncertain. CDR3 length: 15 residues. Germline CDR1 is SGDLS and CDR2 is YYNGEE. V lost 0 bases and J lost 4, with 13 bases in between. For the CDR3, the DNA is TGTGCCAGCAGCGTAGACGGAGATGCTGGAGAGACCCAGTACTTC. It translates to CASSVDGDAGETQYF.

V usage is TRBV7-3 and J usage is TRBJ1-1; D uncertain. This CDR3 has 14 amino acids. Germline V CDR1 and CDR2: SGHTA, FQGTGA. V lost 2 bases, J lost 3 bases, and 10 bases lay in between. The DNA of the CDR3 is TGTGCCAGCAGCTTAGAGGGAATAGACACTGAAGCTTTCTTT. Protein sequence: CASSLEGIDTEAFF.

The V call is TRBV4-1, the J call TRBJ2-6; 12 nucleotides match TRBD1. CDR3 length: 21 amino acids. Germline V gene sequence: CDR1 MGHRA, CDR2 YSYEKL. With 4 bases clipped from V and 2 bases from J, the junction kept 15 bases outside the gene matches. The CDR3 nucleotides are TGCGCCAGCAGCCCAATCCCAAATGGGACAGGGGGCGCTACTGGGGCCAACGTCCTGACTTTC. It yields the protein CASSPIPNGTGGATGANVLTF.

The chain has TRBV2 and TRBJ2-5; 8 positions agree with TRBD1. V lost 5 bases and J lost 2; bases outside the gene matches: 4. The CDR3 runs 14 residues. The V gene's germline CDR1 is SNHLY and CDR2 FYNNEI. CDR3 protein: CASSLGQGQETQYF. For the CDR3, the DNA is TGTGCCAGCAGTCTCGGACAGGGACAAGAGACCCAGTACTTC.

V usage is TRBV7-9 and J usage is TRBJ2-5; D is possibly TRBD1 (6 bases). This CDR3 has 12 residues. V dropped 5 bases and J dropped 4 bases, with 8 bases sitting between them. The V gene's germline CDR1 is SEHNR and CDR2 FQNEAQ (reference sequence). The CDR3 nucleotides read TGTGCCAGCAGCCGCAGGGGAGAGACCCAGTACTTC. This gives the protein CASSRRGETQYF. Drawing the rest from reference TRBV7-9 and TRBJ2-5, the complete variable domain is DTGVSQNPRHKITKRGQNVTFRCDPISEHNRLYWYRQTLGQGPEFLTYFQNEAQLEKSRLLSDRFSAERPKGSFSTLEIQRTEQGDSAMYLCASSRRGETQYFGPGTRLLVL.

This chain connects TRBV7-2 to TRBJ1-5; possibly TRBD1 for D (5 bases). CDR1 and CDR2 from the germline V gene are SGHTA and FQGNSA. Trimming stripped 1 base from V and 4 bases from J, with 8 bases between. The CDR3 extends over 14 amino acids. This CDR3 is CASSLDGANQPQHF. The CDR3 DNA sequence: TGTGCCAGCAGCTTAGATGGGGCAAATCAGCCCCAGCATTTT.

The rearrangement uses TRBV2 and TRBJ2-3; TRBD1 matches at 10 bases. This CDR3 contains 14 residues. J lost 5 bases, V lost 6 bases, and 5 bases had no gene match. Germline V gene data show CDR1 as SNHLY and CDR2 as FYNNEI. CDR3 coding DNA: TGTGCCAGCAGGAGGACAGGGGGTGGAGATACGCAGTATTTT. This encodes CASRRTGGGDTQYF.

The rearrangement uses TRBV4-1 and TRBJ1-2; tentatively, D is TRBD1 (5 bases). This CDR3 region has 13 residues. The V end was cut by 8 bases, the J end by 4 bases, with 14 bases between. Germline V gene data show CDR1 as MGHRA and CDR2 as YSYEKL. As DNA, the CDR3 is TGCGCCAGCGGCAGGGCAGACTTCTATGGCTACACCTTC. This codes for CASGRADFYGYTF.

This clone was observed a single time. The gene calls are TRBV4-1 and TRBJ1-2, with TRBD1 as a possible D gene (5 bases). The V end was cut by 0 bases, the J end by 4 bases, with 12 bases between. The CDR3 sequence is 15 residues long. Germline V gene data show CDR1 as MGHRA and CDR2 as YSYEKL. In nucleotides, the CDR3 is TGCGCCAGCAGCCAAGAAATCCAGGGTGGCTATGGCTACACCTTC. Its protein product is CASSQEIQGGYGYTF.

This rearrangement joins TRBV7-9 to TRBJ2-1; no definite D call. With 6 bases removed from V and 8 bases from J, the gap between germline ends came to 8 bases. CDR1 is SEHNR, CDR2 FQNEAQ, per germline (reference sequence). There are 11 residues in the CDR3. CDR3 amino acids: CASSSFHEQFF. The CDR3 DNA follows: TGTGCCAGCAGTTCTTTCCATGAGCAGTTCTTC.

The rearrangement uses TRBV11-2 and TRBJ2-1, with TRBD2 identical over 12 bases. The germline CDR1 and CDR2 sequences are SGHAT and FQNNGV. V was pared by 6 bases and J by 6 bases, with 6 bases of the junction left unmatched. The CDR3 has 15 residues. The CDR3, as DNA: TGTGCCAGCAGACTTACTAGCGGGGGGACCAATGAGCAGTTCTTC. Its translation is CASRLTSGGTNEQFF.

The J gene is TRBJ1-2, the V gene TRBV7-9; D remains ambiguous. Trimming removed 5 bases from V and 5 bases from J, with 9 bases in between. From germline, CDR1 is SEHNR and CDR2 FQNEAQ (reference sequence). The CDR3 is 12 residues long. The CDR3 DNA sequence: TGTGCCAGCAGCCCCCCGGAGTATGGCTACACCTTC. It specifies CASSPPEYGYTF.

The chain links TRBV4-1 to TRBJ1-3; D unclear. This CDR3 contains 16 residues. Trimming shortened V by 2 bases and J by 0 bases, and 11 bases separated the two germline ends. Looked up from germline, CDR1 is MGHRA and CDR2 is YSYEKL. CDR3 residues: CASSQPGKSSGNTIYF. In DNA, the CDR3 is TGCGCCAGCAGCCAACCCGGGAAGAGCTCTGGAAACACCATATATTTT.

This clone occurred a few times. This sequence joins TRBV10-1 and TRBJ1-1; D is ambiguous. This CDR3 comprises 11 residues. The ends were cut back, 3 bases at V and 4 bases at J, with 3 bases in the middle. Germline V gene sequence: CDR1 WNHNN, CDR2 SYGVQD (reference sequence). The CDR3: CASSDSTEAFF. CDR3 in DNA: TGCGCCAGCAGTGATAGCACTGAAGCTTTCTTT.

This chain connects TRBV7-9 to TRBJ1-4; 9 positions match TRBD1. CDR3 length: 14 amino acids. Trimming cost V 8 bases and J 8 bases; bases outside gene matches: 9. Per the germline V gene, CDR1 is SEHNR and CDR2 is FQNEAQ (reference sequence). The CDR3 DNA sequence: TGTGCCAGCCTTTCGGGGACAGGGCAAGAAAAACTGTTTTTT. It specifies CASLSGTGQEKLFF.